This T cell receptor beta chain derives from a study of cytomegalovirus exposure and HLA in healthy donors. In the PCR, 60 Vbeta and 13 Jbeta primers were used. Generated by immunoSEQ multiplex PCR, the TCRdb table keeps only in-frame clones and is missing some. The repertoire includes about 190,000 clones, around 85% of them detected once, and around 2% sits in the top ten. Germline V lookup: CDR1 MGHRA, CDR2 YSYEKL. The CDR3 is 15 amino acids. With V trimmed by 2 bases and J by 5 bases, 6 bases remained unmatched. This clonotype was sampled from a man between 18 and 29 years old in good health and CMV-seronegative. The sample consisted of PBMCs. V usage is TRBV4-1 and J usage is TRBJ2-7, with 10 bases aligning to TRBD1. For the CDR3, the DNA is TGCGCCAGCAGCCAACCGGGACAGGGGTCCCACGAGCAGTACTTC. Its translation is CASSQPGQGSHEQYF.